One T cell receptor (beta chain) is described in this entry. Trimming took 4 bases from V and 5 from J; bases not matched to a gene: 13. The CDR3 contains 16 residues. CDR1 is SGHRS and CDR2 is YFSETQ in the germline V gene. Per the authors' pipeline: Using reference gene primer amplification, nucleated cell counts were estimated. Using immunoSEQ multiplex PCR, the repertoire was profiled, and TCRdb retains in-frame clones only, with some absent. V, J and clone size derive from that table, while D and trimming were established from the DNA sequence. The sample carries tens of thousands of clones, 88% recorded once. The data originate from a study of blood T cell repertoires in COVID-19. In the study overall: Italy, Spain and the United States were the sources of the convalescent and acute COVID-19 samples. In each case, the material was cDNA or gDNA derived from T cells, B-cell-depleted T cells, or PBMCs.

The sequenced sample was peripheral blood. The receptor's source is a man older than 75 with acute or convalescent COVID-19. This chain joins TRBV5-1 and TRBJ2-5, with 8 bases that match TRBD1. The CDR3 coding sequence is TGCGCCAGCAGCCCGGACGGGCAGGGGGCTTGGGAGACCCAGTACTTC. Its translation is CASSPDGQGAWETQYF.